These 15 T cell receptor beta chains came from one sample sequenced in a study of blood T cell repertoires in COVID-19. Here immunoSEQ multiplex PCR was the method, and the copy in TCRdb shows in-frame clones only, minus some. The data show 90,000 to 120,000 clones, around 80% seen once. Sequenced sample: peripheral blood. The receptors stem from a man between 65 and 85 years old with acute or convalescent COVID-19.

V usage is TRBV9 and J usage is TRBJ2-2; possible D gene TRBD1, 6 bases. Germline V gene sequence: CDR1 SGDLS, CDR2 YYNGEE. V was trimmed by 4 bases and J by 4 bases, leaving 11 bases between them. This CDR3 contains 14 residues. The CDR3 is CASSSTGSTGELFF. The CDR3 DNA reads TGTGCCAGCAGCTCAACAGGGTCCACCGGGGAGCTGTTTTTT.

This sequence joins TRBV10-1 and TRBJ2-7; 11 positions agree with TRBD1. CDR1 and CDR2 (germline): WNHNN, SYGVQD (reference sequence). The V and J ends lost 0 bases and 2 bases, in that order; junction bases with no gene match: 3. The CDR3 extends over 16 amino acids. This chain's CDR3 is CASSESGGQGAYEQYF. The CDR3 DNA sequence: TGCGCCAGCAGTGAGTCGGGGGGACAGGGGGCCTACGAGCAGTACTTC.

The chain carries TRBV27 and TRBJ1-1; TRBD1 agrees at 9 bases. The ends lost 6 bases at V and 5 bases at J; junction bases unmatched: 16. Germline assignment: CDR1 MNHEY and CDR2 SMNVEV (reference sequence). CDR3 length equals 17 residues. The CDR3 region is CASSRDPGTGRGTEAFF. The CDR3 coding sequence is TGTGCCAGCAGCCGGGATCCCGGGACAGGGAGGGGGACTGAAGCTTTCTTT.

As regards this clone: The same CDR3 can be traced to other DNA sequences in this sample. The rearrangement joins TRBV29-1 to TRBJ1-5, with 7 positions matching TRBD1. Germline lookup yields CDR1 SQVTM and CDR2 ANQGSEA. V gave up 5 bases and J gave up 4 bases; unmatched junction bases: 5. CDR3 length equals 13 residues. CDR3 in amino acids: CSVQGTDNQPQHF. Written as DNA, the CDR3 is TGCAGCGTTCAAGGGACAGATAATCAGCCCCAGCATTTT.

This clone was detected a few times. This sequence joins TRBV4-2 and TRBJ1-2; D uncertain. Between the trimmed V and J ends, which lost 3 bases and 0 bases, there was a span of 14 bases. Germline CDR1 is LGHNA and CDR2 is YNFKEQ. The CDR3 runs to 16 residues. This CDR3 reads CASSQGGLNANYGYTF. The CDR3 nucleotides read TGTGCCAGCAGCCAGGGCGGACTGAATGCTAACTATGGCTACACCTTC.

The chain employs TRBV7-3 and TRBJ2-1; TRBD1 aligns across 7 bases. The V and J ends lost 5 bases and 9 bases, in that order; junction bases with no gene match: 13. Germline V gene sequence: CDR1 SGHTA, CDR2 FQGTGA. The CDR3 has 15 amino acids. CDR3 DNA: TGTGCCAGCAGCAAAGGAGACAGGGAAGTCGGTGAGCAGTTCTTC. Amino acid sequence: CASSKGDREVGEQFF.

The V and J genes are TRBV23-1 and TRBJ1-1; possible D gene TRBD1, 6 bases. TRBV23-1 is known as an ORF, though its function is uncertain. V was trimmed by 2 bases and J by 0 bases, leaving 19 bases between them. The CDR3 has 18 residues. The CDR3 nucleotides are TGCGCCAGCAGTCAACCCGACAGGAATGTTTTCATGAACACTGAAGCTTTCTTT. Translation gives CASSQPDRNVFMNTEAFF.

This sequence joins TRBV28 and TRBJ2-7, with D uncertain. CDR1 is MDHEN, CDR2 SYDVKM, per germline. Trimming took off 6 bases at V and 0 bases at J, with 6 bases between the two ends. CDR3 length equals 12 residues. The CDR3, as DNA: TGTGCCAGCAGCTCTAGCTCCTACGAGCAGTACTTC. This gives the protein CASSSSSYEQYF.

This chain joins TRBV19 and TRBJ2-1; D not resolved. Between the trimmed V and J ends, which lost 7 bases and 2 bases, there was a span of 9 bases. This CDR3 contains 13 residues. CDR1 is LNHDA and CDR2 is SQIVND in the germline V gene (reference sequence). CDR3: CASTDKTYNEQFF. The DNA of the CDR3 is TGTGCCAGTACCGACAAGACCTACAATGAGCAGTTCTTC.

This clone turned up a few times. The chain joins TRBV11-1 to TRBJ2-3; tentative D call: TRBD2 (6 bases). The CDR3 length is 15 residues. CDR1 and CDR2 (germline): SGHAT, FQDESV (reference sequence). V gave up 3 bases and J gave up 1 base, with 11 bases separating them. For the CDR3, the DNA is TGTGCCAGCAGCTTTAGCGGAGGGGGCACAGATACGCAGTATTTT. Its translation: CASSFSGGGTDTQYF.

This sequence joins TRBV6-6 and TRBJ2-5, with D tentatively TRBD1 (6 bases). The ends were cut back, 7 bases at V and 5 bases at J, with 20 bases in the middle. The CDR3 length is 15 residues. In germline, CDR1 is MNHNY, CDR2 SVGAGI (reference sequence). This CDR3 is CASTRLGASRETQYF. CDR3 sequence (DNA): TGTGCCAGCACTAGGTTGGGGGCCAGCAGGGAGACCCAGTACTTC.

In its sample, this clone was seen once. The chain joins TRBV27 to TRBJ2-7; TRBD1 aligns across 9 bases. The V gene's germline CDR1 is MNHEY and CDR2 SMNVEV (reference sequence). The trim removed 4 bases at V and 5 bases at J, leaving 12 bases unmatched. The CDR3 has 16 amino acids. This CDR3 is CASSSHSGTGSHEQYF. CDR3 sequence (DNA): TGTGCCAGCAGTTCCCACTCCGGGACAGGGTCCCACGAGCAGTACTTC.

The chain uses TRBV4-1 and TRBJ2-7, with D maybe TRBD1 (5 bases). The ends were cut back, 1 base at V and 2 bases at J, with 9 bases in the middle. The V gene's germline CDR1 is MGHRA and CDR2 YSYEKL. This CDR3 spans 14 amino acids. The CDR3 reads CASSQGTTTYEQYF. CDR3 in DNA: TGCGCCAGCAGCCAAGGGACAACAACCTACGAGCAGTACTTC.

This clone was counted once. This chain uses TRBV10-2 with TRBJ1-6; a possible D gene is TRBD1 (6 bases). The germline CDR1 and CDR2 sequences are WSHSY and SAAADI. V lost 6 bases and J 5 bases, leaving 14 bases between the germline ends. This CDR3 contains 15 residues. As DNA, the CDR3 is TGCGCCAGCAGGGCAGGGGAGTCGGATAATTCACCCCTCCACTTT. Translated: CASRAGESDNSPLHF.

CDR3 nucleotides: TGTGCCAGCAGAATTCGACAGGGGGCCGGCAAGACTGAAGCTTTCTTT. Translation: CASRIRQGAGKTEAFF. The gene calls are TRBV11-2 and TRBJ1-1; 10 positions match TRBD1. The CDR3 sequence is 16 residues long. Trimming removed 6 bases from V and 5 bases from J; junction bases left unmatched: 12. Germline-derived CDR1 and CDR2 are SGHAT and FQNNGV.